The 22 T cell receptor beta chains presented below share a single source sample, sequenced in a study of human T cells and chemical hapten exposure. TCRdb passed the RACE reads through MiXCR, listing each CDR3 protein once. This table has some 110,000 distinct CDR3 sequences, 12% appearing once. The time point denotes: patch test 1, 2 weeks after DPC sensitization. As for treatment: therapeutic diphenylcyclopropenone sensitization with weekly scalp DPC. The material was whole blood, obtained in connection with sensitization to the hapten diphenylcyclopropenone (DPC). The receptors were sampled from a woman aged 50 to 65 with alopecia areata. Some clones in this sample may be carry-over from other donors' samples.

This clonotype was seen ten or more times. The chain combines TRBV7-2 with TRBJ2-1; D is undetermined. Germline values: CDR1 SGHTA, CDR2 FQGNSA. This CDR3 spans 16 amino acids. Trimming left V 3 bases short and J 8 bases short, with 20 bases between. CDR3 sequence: CASSFGGYRSWYEQFF. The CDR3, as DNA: TGTGCCAGCAGCTTCGGCGGATACCGTTCGTGGTATGAGCAGTTCTTC.

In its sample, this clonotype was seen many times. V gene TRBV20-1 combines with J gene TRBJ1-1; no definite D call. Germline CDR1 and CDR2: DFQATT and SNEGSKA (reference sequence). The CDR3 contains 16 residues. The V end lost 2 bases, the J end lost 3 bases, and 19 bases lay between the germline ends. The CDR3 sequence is CSARRPGAGKDTEAFF. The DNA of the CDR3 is TGCAGTGCTAGAAGGCCGGGAGCGGGGAAGGACACTGAAGCTTTCTTT.

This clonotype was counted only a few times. CDR3 DNA sequence: TGTGCCAGCGGACGTGGACAGGGGCCGAGCTATGGCTACACCTTC. It translates to CASGRGQGPSYGYTF. J is TRBJ1-2 and V is TRBV12-3 or TRBV12-4; 9 positions agree with TRBD1. V trimming: 8 bases; J trimming: 4 bases; junction bases outside the gene matches: 11. This CDR3 region has 15 residues.

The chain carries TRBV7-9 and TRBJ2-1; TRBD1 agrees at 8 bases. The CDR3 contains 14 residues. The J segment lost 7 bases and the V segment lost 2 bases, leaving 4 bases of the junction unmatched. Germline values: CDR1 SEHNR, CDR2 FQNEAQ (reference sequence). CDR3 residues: CASSLRTGRNEQFF. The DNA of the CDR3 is TGTGCCAGCAGCTTACGGACAGGGCGGAATGAGCAGTTCTTC.

The chain's CDR3 is CASSALTGPATEAFF. The CDR3 DNA reads TGTGCCAGCAGCGCGCTGACAGGCCCGGCCACTGAAGCTTTCTTT. The rearrangement joins TRBV5-6 to TRBJ1-1; tentatively, D is TRBD1 (6 bases). With 4 bases removed from V and 4 bases from J, the gap between germline ends came to 17 bases. Germline-derived CDR1 and CDR2 are SGHDT and YYEEEE. This CDR3 has 15 residues.

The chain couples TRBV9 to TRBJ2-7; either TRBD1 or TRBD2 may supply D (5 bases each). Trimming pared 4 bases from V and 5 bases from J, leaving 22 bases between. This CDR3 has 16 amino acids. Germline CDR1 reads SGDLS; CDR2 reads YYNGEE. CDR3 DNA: TGTGCCAGCAGCCCCTTCGACAGCCTTATCGGGAACGAGCAGTACTTC. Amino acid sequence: CASSPFDSLIGNEQYF.

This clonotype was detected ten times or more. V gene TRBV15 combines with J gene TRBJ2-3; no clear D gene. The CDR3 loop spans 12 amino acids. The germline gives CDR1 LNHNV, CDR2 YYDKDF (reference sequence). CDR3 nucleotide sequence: TGTGCTTGTGGACCGCGCACAGATACGCAGTATTTT. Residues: CACGPRTDTQYF.

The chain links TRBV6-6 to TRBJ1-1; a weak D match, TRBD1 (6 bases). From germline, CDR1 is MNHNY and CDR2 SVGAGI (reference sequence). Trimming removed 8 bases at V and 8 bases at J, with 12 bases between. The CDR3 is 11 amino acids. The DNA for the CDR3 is TGTGCCAGCTCTTTTACAGGGGAAGCTTTCTTT. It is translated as CASSFTGEAFF.

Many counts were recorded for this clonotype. In DNA form, the CDR3 reads TGTGCCAGCAGTTACGAGTTTATGAACACTGAAGCTTTCTTT. Its translation is CASSYEFMNTEAFF. J is TRBJ1-1 and V is TRBV6-5; no reliable D call. Germline V gives CDR1 MNHEY, CDR2 SVGAGI. V lost 2 bases and J lost 0, with 7 bases in between. The length of the CDR3 is 14 residues.

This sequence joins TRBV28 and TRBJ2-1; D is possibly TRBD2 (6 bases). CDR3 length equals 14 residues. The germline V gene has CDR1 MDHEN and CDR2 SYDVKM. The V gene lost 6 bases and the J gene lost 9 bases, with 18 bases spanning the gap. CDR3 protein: CASSPGGVAREQFF. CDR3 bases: TGTGCCAGCAGCCCTGGAGGGGTTGCGCGTGAGCAGTTCTTC.

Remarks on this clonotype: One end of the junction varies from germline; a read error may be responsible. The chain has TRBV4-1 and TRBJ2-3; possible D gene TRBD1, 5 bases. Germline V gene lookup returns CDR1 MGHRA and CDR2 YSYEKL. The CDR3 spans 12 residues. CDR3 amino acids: CASRQGTDTQYF. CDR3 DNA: TGCGCCAGCCGCCAGGGAACAGATACGCAGTATTTT.

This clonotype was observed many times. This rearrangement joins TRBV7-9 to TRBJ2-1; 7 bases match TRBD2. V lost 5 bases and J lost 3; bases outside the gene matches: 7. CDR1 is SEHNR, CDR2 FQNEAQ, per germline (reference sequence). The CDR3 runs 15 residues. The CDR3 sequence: CASSASSGLYNEQFF. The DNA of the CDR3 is TGTGCCAGCAGCGCCTCTAGCGGACTCTACAATGAGCAGTTCTTC.

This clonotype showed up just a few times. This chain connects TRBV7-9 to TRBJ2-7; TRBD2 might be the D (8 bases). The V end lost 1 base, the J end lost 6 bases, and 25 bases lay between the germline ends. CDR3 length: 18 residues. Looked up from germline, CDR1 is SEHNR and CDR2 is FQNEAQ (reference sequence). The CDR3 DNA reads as TGTGCCAGCAGCTTAGGGTTAGGGGACAGAGAAACTAGCGGCGAGCAGTACTTC. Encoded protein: CASSLGLGDRETSGEQYF.

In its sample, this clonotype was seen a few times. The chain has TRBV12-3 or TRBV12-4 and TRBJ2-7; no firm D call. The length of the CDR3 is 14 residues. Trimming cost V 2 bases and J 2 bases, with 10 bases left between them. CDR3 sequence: CASSLRGSPYEQYF. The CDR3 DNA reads TGTGCCAGCAGTTTACGCGGCAGTCCCTACGAGCAGTACTTC.

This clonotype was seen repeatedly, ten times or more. The CDR3 DNA sequence: TGCAGCGCGTCTCGGGACAGCGGCTATGGCTACACCTTC. It codes for CSASRDSGYGYTF. The chain links TRBV29-1 to TRBJ1-2; 7 nucleotides match TRBD1. Germline CDR1 reads SQVTM; CDR2 reads ANQGSEA. The CDR3 has 13 amino acids. After removal of 7 bases from V and 4 bases from J, the junction contained 9 bases not matched to a gene.

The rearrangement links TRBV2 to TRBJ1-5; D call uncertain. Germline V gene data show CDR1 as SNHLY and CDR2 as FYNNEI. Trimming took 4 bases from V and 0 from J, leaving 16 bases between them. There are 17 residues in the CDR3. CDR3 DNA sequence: TGTGCCAGCAGTGTAGGTCGTGGCGTCAGTAGCAATCAGCCCCAGCATTTT. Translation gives CASSVGRGVSSNQPQHF.

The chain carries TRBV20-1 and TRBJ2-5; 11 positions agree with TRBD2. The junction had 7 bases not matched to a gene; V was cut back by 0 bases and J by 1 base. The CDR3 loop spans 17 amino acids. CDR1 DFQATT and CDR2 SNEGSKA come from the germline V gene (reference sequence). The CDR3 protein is CSARDSASGRIQETQYF. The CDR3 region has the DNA TGCAGTGCTAGAGATTCGGCTAGCGGGAGGATCCAAGAGACCCAGTACTTC.

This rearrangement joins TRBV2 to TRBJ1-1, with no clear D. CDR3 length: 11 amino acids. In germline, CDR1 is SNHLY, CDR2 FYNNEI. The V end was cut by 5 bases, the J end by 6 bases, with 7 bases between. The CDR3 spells CASSPEAEAFF. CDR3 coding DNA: TGTGCCAGCAGTCCAGAAGCTGAAGCTTTCTTT.

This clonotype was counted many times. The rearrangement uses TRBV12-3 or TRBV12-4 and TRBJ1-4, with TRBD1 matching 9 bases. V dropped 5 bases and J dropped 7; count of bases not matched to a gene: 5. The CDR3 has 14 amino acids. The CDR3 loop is CASSPRQGGEKLFF. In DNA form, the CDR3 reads TGTGCCAGCAGTCCCCGACAGGGGGGTGAAAAACTGTTTTTT.

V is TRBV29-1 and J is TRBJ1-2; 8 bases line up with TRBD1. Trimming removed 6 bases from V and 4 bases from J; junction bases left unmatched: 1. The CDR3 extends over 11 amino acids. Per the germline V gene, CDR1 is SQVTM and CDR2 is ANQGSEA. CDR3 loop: CSVDRVYGYTF. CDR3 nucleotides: TGCAGCGTGGACAGGGTCTATGGCTACACCTTC.

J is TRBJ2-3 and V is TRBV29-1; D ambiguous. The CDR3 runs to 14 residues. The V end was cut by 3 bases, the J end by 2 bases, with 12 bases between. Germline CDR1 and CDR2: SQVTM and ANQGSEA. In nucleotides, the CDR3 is TGCAGCGTTGAGACCCGAGGTCCCACAGATACGCAGTATTTT. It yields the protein CSVETRGPTDTQYF.

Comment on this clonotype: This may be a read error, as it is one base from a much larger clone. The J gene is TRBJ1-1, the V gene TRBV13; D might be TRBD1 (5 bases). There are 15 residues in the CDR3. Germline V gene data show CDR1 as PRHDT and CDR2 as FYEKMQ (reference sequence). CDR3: CVSSRRVRGDPGAFF. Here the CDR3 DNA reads TGTGTCAGCAGCCGCCGGGTCCGTGGGGATCCAGGGGCTTTCTTT.